Listed below are T cell receptor beta chains from one sample, sequenced in a study of T cells in Graves' hyperthyroidism and ophthalmopathy. TCRdb recomputed calls from the multiplex PCR reads with MiXCR, one row per CDR3 protein. The repertoire includes 500,000 to 750,000 distinct CDR3 sequences, 35% to 55% of them detected once, and more than 7% sits in the top ten. Source material: peripheral blood or thyroid tissue (not recorded which). The receptors shown here come from a woman aged 18-29 years with Graves' hyperthyroidism. The CDR3 runs from the conserved cysteine through the conserved F or W. A D gene is named only where the DNA matches it firmly. Some rows have no size entry. The others give once, few or many, or a class for an expanded clone.

J,V,size,D,DNA,CDR3
TRBJ2-5,TRBV29-1,.,.,TGCAGCAGTGAAGACAGGCAAGAGACCCAGTACTTC,CSSEDRQETQYF
TRBJ1-6,TRBV7-9,.,.,TGTGCCAGCAGCGCCCAGGGCGATTCACCCCTCCACTTT,CASSAQGDSPLHF
TRBJ1-2,TRBV6-2/TRBV6-3,.,TRBD1,TGTGCCAGCAGCACCACAGGGGGCAATGGCTACACCTTC,CASSTTGGNGYTF
TRBJ1-2,TRBV7-2,.,TRBD1,TGTGCCAGCAGCTTAGTGGGGACAGGGAACGACTATGGCTACACCTTC,CASSLVGTGNDYGYTF
TRBJ1-6,TRBV20-1,.,.,TGCAGTGCTAGGGCGGGAGATAATTCACCCCTCCACTTT,CSARAGDNSPLHF
TRBJ2-5,TRBV19,.,TRBD2,TGTGCCAGTACCATACTAGCGGGAGGGGAGACCCAGTACTTC,CASTILAGGETQYF
TRBJ2-7,TRBV7-2,.,TRBD1,TGTGCCAGCAGCCCTGGACAGGGTCGGAGTGAGCAGTACTTC,CASSPGQGRSEQYF
TRBJ2-5,TRBV29-1,.,TRBD2,TGCAGCGTTGGACTGGGGAGCGGGAAGACCCAGTACTTC,CSVGLGSGKTQYF
TRBJ1-4,TRBV7-9,.,.,TGTGCTGTCCGGCTTAATGAAGAACTGTTTTTT,CAVRLNEELFF
TRBJ1-2,TRBV2,.,TRBD1,TGTGCCAGCGACCTGGGACAGGGTATGTCTTATGGCTACACCTTC,CASDLGQGMSYGYTF
TRBJ2-2,TRBV20-1,many,TRBD2,TGCAGTGCTAGAGCGGGACTAGCGGGAGCAGGCACCGGGGAGCTGTTTTTT,CSARAGLAGAGTGELFF
TRBJ2-2,TRBV7-7,few,.,TGTGCCAAAGCCCTAGCGAACACCGGGGAGCTGTTTTTT,CAKALANTGELFF
TRBJ1-2,TRBV25-1,.,.,TGTGCCAGCAGTGAAGTGGGACGTTCTAACTATGGCTACACCTTC,CASSEVGRSNYGYTF
TRBJ1-6,TRBV7-9,.,.,TGTGCCAGCAGCTTGGATATTTCACCCCTCCACTTT,CASSLDISPLHF
TRBJ2-2,TRBV10-1,.,.,TGCGCCAGCAGTGATAAGTTTGGACAGTGGGACACCGGGGAGCTGTTTTTT,CASSDKFGQWDTGELFF
TRBJ2-5,TRBV24-1,.,.,TGTGCCACCAGTGACCCCAGGGAGGCCCAGTACTTC,CATSDPREAQYF
TRBJ2-7,TRBV4-1,many,TRBD2,TGCGCCAGCAGCCATCACACTTCTAGCGGGAGCTCCTACGAGCAGTACTTC,CASSHHTSSGSSYEQYF
TRBJ1-5,TRBV19,.,.,TGTGCCAGTGCCGCCAGGGAAGGGCGGCCCCAGCATTTT,CASAAREGRPQHF
TRBJ2-5,TRBV7-9,few,.,TGTGCCAGCAGCTTAACTGAGAGTGGGACCCAGTACTTC,CASSLTESGTQYF
TRBJ1-1,TRBV29-1,.,TRBD1,TGCAGTTTGACAGGGGCATTGAACACTGAAGCTTTCTTT,CSLTGALNTEAFF
TRBJ2-1,TRBV6-5,.,.,TGTGCCAGCACCCTAACTTGGGACGGAGCTACCTACAATGAGCAGTTCTTC,CASTLTWDGATYNEQFF
TRBJ2-4,TRBV11-1,.,TRBD2,TGTGCCAGCAGCTTCAGCGGGGGCGAGATAAACATTCAGTACTTC,CASSFSGGEINIQYF
TRBJ1-2,TRBV9,many,.,TGTGCCAGCAATCCCCTGGGCTATGGCTACACCTTC,CASNPLGYGYTF
TRBJ1-4,TRBV12-3/TRBV12-4,.,.,TGTGCCAGCAAACCGGAAAAACTGTTTTTT,CASKPEKLFF
TRBJ2-1,TRBV20-1,.,TRBD2,TGCAGTGCTAGACAAAAACTAGCGGATTACTACAATGAGCAGTTCTTC,CSARQKLADYYNEQFF
TRBJ2-5,TRBV5-4,many,.,TGTGCCAGCAGCTCCGTACTCCAAGAGACCCAGTACTTC,CASSSVLQETQYF
TRBJ2-7,TRBV20-1,.,TRBD2,TGCAGTGGCACCGACGGGACTAGTATCTACGAGCAGTACTTC,CSGTDGTSIYEQYF
TRBJ1-2,TRBV30,.,TRBD1,TGTGCCTGGAGGTTTACAGGGGACCCGAACTATGGCTACACCTTC,CAWRFTGDPNYGYTF
TRBJ2-2,TRBV29-1,.,.,TGCAGCGTTGAACCTCTAGTTTTCGACACCGGGGAGCTGTTTTTT,CSVEPLVFDTGELFF
TRBJ2-2,TRBV7-2,many,.,TGTGCCAGCAGCTATAGGGTGGGCGGGGAGCTGTTTTTT,CASSYRVGGELFF
TRBJ2-7,TRBV24-1,.,TRBD2,TGTGCCACCAGTGTAGCGGGGGGCCTGTTACGTGAGCAGTACTTC,CATSVAGGLLREQYF